This T cell receptor (beta chain) originates from a study of cytomegalovirus exposure and HLA in healthy donors. As for the study in general: Prior work identified around 120 million unique TCR beta sequences in roughly 190 million T cells.

General study findings and limits: Researchers counted roughly 150 TCR beta chains as cytomegalovirus-associated. It is likely that the observed cluster of highly shared sequence variants was a sequencing artifact. For TCR beta chains, V- and J-gene trimming was later linked to a missense DCLRE1C variant.

About this clone itself: Its specificity is unknown.

Researchers ran the PCR with 60 Vbeta and 13 Jbeta primers. Repertoires were generated with immunoSEQ multiplex PCR, while TCRdb's copy carries only in-frame clones and drops some. This sample has 200,000 or so clones; approximately 88% occur once, and the top ten carry 0.2% to 0.3%. V was cut by 0 bases and J by 5 bases, with 16 bases left in between. Per germline, CDR1 SGDLS and CDR2 YYNGEE. The CDR3 loop spans 16 amino acids. The TCR comes from a boy younger than 18 in good health and CMV-seronegative. The source material was PBMCs. J is TRBJ2-3 and V is TRBV9; D might be TRBD2 (7 bases). This CDR3 reads CASSVVGGGQGDTQYF. The CDR3 DNA is TGTGCCAGCAGCGTAGTGGGGGGGGGCCAGGGAGATACGCAGTATTTT.